The 10 T cell receptor beta chains in this list originate from one sample, sequenced in a study of early T cells in non-severe SARS-CoV-2 infection. One entry per CDR3 protein results from TCRdb running MiXCR on the 5' RACE reads. In the table there are over 85,000 distinct CDR3 sequences, roughly 14% of which are singletons. The specimen sequenced was whole blood. These receptors all stem from an adult who was a healthcare worker with PCR-confirmed SARS-CoV-2 infection or an uninfected control (not recorded which).

This chain joins TRBV7-2 and TRBJ1-6; D unresolved. Trimming pared 2 bases from V and 9 bases from J, leaving 8 bases between. Looked up from germline, CDR1 is SGHTA and CDR2 is FQGNSA. The CDR3 runs to 13 residues. CDR3 in amino acids: CASSLYEGSPLHF. The CDR3 DNA is TGTGCCAGCAGCTTATACGAGGGTTCACCCCTCCACTTT.

CDR3 nucleotide sequence: TGTGCCAGCAGCGTAACCCCTGGCCGCCCTCACGATGAGCAGTTCTTC. Translated, it gives CASSVTPGRPHDEQFF. The chain couples TRBV7-9 to TRBJ2-1, with unresolved D. Germline CDR1 and CDR2: SEHNR and FQNEAQ (reference sequence). The CDR3 has 16 amino acids. V lost 5 bases, J lost 8 bases, and 22 bases lay in between.

This clonotype was seen a few times. The chain uses TRBV28 and TRBJ1-2; 10 nucleotides agree with TRBD1. The V gene end was trimmed by 5 bases and the J gene end by 6 bases; junction bases not matched to a gene: 6. This CDR3 region has 14 residues. Germline assignment: CDR1 MDHEN and CDR2 SYDVKM. DNA of the CDR3: TGTGCCAGCAGTCCTCCGGGACAGGGGAATGGCTACACCTTC. Its translation: CASSPPGQGNGYTF.

This clonotype was observed at least ten times. The chain is built from TRBV5-1 and TRBJ2-7; 10 bases match TRBD2. The CDR3 sequence is 15 residues long. Losses at the gene ends were 0 bases for V and 5 bases for J; bases not matched to a gene: 5. Germline CDR1 SGHRS, CDR2 YFSETQ. CDR3 DNA: TGCGCCAGCAGCTTGGGGGCTAGCGGGAGTGACGAGCAGTACTTC. It translates to CASSLGASGSDEQYF.

The rearrangement links TRBV3-1 to TRBJ2-5; TRBD1 matches 12 bases. V shed 1 base, J shed 6 bases, and the junction held 6 bases outside the gene matches. Per the germline V gene, CDR1 is LGHDT and CDR2 is YNNKEL (reference sequence). The CDR3 spans 16 residues. CDR3 coding DNA: TGTGCCAGCAGCCAAGTTACCGGGACAGGGGGCCAGACCCAGTACTTC. Its translation is CASSQVTGTGGQTQYF.

The chain recombines TRBV20-1 with TRBJ2-5; D is ambiguous. The CDR3 is 14 residues long. V was cut by 5 bases and J by 2 bases, with 15 bases left in between. Per germline, CDR1 DFQATT and CDR2 SNEGSKA (reference sequence). This CDR3 is CSAAKEFGQETQYF. CDR3 sequence (DNA): TGCAGTGCTGCGAAAGAGTTTGGGCAAGAGACCCAGTACTTC.

A few counts support this clonotype. The chain carries TRBV5-5 and TRBJ2-1; 7 bases line up with TRBD2. The CDR3 has 16 amino acids. J lost 3 bases, V lost 2 bases, and 8 bases had no gene match. Germline V gene lookup returns CDR1 SGHKS and CDR2 YYEKEE (reference sequence). The CDR3 region is CASSLGGSGDYNEQFF. The CDR3 coding sequence is TGTGCCAGCAGCTTAGGCGGGAGTGGGGACTACAATGAGCAGTTCTTC. Filled out from reference TRBV5-5 and TRBJ2-1, the complete variable domain reads DAGVTQSPTHLIKTRGQQVTLRCSPISGHKSVSWYQQVLGQGPQFIFQYYEKEERGRGNFPDRFSARQFPNYSSELNVNALLLGDSALYLCASSLGGSGDYNEQFFGPGTRLTVL.

The J gene is TRBJ2-2, the V gene TRBV11-2; 7 positions match TRBD1. This CDR3 comprises 15 residues. The J segment lost 5 bases and the V segment lost 0 bases, leaving 3 bases of the junction unmatched. Germline V gives CDR1 SGHAT, CDR2 FQNNGV. CDR3 amino acids: CASSLETGWTGELFF. The CDR3 DNA sequence: TGTGCCAGCAGCTTAGAGACAGGGTGGACCGGGGAGCTGTTTTTT.

The V and J genes are TRBV14 and TRBJ2-5; D is undetermined. This CDR3 is 13 amino acids long. Germline CDR1 is SGHDN and CDR2 is FVKESK. V lost 7 bases and J lost 5, with 14 bases in between. The CDR3 DNA reads as TGTGCCAGCACAGTACAGCCCGGCGAGACCCAGTACTTC. It codes for CASTVQPGETQYF.

J is TRBJ2-1 and V is TRBV7-8, with 7 positions matching TRBD2. Germline assignment: CDR1 SGHVS and CDR2 FQNEAQ. There are 15 residues in the CDR3. V was clipped by 0 bases and J by 3 bases; unmatched bases: 2. CDR3 region: CASSLAAGVYNEQFF. The CDR3 DNA reads as TGTGCCAGCAGCTTAGCGGCGGGAGTCTACAATGAGCAGTTCTTC.